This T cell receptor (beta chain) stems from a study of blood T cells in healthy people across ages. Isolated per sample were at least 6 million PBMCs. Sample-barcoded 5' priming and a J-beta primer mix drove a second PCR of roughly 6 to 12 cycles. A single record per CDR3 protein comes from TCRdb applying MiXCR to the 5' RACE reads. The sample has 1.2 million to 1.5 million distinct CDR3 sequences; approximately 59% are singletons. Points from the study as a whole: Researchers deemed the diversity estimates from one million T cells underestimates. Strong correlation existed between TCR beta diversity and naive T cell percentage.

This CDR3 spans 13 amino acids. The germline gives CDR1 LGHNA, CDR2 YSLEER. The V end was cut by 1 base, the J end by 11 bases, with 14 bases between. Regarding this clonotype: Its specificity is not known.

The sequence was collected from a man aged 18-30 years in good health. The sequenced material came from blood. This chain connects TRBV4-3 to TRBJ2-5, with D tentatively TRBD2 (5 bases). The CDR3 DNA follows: TGCGCCAGCAGCCAAGCCTTGAGGTGGGAGCAGTACTTC. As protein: CASSQALRWEQYF.